This T cell receptor beta chain was recovered during a study of cytomegalovirus exposure and HLA in healthy donors. The overall study: Clustering assigned about 79% of the approximately 400 genotyped donors to the Caucasian-associated ancestry cluster.

As for this clone: Its antigen is undetermined.

The PCR used 60 Vbeta and 13 Jbeta primers. Assay: immunoSEQ multiplex PCR; the TCRdb copy retains only in-frame clones and omits some. The repertoire consists of 100,000 to 150,000 clones, with approximately 87% occurring once and the leading ten covering about 5%. General study points: Information on immune exposure was restricted to one variable (CMV serostatus).

The ends were cut back, 8 bases at V and 5 bases at J, with 14 bases in the middle. Germline CDR1 SNHLY, CDR2 FYNNEI. The CDR3 has 13 amino acids. This TCR came from a woman aged 30 to 39 in good health and CMV-seronegative. Specimen: PBMCs. V is TRBV2 and J is TRBJ2-3, with D possibly matching TRBD1 (5 bases). The CDR3 loop reads CASDLQGLDTQYF. The CDR3 DNA reads TGTGCCAGCGACCTCCAGGGTCTAGATACGCAGTATTTT.